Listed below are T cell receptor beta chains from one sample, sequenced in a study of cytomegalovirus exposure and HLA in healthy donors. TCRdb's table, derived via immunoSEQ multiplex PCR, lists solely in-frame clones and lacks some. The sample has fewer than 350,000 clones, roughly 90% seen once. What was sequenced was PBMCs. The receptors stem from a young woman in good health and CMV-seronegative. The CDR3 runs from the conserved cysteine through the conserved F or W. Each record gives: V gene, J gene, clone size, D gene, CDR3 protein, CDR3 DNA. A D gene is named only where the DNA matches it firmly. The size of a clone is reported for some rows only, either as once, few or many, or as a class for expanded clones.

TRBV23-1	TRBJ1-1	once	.	CASSRQTGPGTEAFF	TGCGCCAGCAGTCGCCAAACAGGGCCGGGTACTGAAGCTTTCTTT
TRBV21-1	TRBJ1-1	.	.	CASSTQHRTRFKNTEAFF	TGTGCCAGCAGCACACAACACAGGACGAGATTTAAGAACACTGAAGCTTTCTTT
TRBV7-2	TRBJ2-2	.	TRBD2	CASSLGLGGGTGELFF	TGTGCCAGCAGCTTAGGTCTCGGGGGGGGCACCGGGGAGCTGTTTTTT
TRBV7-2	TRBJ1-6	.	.	CASSFPGSPLHF	TGTGCCAGCAGCTTTCCCGGTTCACCCCTCCACTTT
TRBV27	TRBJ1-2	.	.	CASRNHQGGYTF	TGTGCCAGCAGGAACCACCAGGGTGGCTACACCTTC
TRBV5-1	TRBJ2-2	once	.	CASSIRGRGNTGELFF	TGCGCCAGCAGCATTAGGGGCCGTGGGAACACCGGGGAGCTGTTTTTT
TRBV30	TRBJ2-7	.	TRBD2	CAWKGSGGPYEQYF	TGTGCCTGGAAGGGTAGCGGGGGACCCTACGAGCAGTACTTC
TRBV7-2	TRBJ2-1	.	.	CASSFSYEQFF	TGTGCCAGCAGCTTTAGCTATGAGCAGTTCTTC
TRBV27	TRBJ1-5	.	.	CASSLYSPVFNSNQPQHF	TGTGCCAGCAGTTTATATTCCCCAGTTTTTAATAGCAATCAGCCCCAGCATTTT
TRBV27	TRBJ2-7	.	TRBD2	CASSFHGRDEQYF	TGTGCCAGCAGTTTCCACGGGAGGGACGAGCAGTACTTC
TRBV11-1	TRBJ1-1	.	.	CASTSAGGAFF	TGTGCCAGCACGAGTGCGGGGGGCGCTTTCTTT
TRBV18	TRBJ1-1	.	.	CASFIQVNTEAFF	TGTGCCAGCTTCATACAGGTGAACACTGAAGCTTTCTTT
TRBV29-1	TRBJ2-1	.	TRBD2	CSARTSSYNEQFF	TGCAGCGCACGGACTAGCTCCTACAATGAGCAGTTCTTC
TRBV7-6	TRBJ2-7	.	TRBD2	CASSLGLAGQSYEQYF	TGTGCCAGCAGCTTAGGGCTAGCGGGGCAGAGCTACGAGCAGTACTTC
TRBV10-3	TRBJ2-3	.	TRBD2	CASLAGGPKDTQYF	TGTGCCAGCCTAGCGGGGGGGCCAAAAGATACGCAGTATTTT
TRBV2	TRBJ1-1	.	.	CASSEVQGQVEAFF	TGTGCCAGCAGTGAAGTCCAAGGCCAGGTTGAAGCTTTCTTT
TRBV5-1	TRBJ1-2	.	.	CASSSGLSGDYTF	TGCGCCAGCAGCTCGGGTCTTTCAGGGGACTACACCTTC